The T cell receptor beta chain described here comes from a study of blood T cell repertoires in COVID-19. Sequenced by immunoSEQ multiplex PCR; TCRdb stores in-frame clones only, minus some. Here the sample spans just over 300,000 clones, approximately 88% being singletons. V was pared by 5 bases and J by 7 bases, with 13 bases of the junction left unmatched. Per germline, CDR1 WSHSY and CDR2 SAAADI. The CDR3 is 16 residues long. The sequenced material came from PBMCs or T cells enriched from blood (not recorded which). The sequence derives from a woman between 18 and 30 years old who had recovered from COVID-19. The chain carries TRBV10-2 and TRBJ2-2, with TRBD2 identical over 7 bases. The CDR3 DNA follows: TGCGCCAGCAGTCTCTGGGGGGAGGGCCCCGACGGGGAGCTGTTTTTT. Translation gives CASSLWGEGPDGELFF.